This passage covers 29 T cell receptor beta chains from one sample sequenced in a study of metastatic and nonmetastatic thyroid tumors. TCRdb re-called the PCR reads via MiXCR. The data show about 93,000 clones, with over 9.5% seen just once and around 11% held by the top ten. Every patient underwent thyroid surgery untreated. The sample consisted of blood. The receptors derive from a female donor with papillary thyroid cancer or a benign thyroid nodule (not recorded which). Some clones in this sample may be carry-over from other donors' samples.

The table lists this clone with many counts. This rearrangement joins TRBV10-3 to TRBJ2-3; 11 nucleotides line up with TRBD1. Trimming removed 3 bases from V and 11 bases from J; junction bases left unmatched: 4. This CDR3 region has 13 residues. Germline CDR1 reads ENHRY; CDR2 reads SYGVKD. The CDR3 DNA is TGTGCCATCAGTGAAGCGGGACAGGGGGTGCAGTATTTT. This sequence encodes CAISEAGQGVQYF.

This clone has at least ten counts. The V call is TRBV28, the J call TRBJ2-5; 10 bases align to TRBD1. Germline V gene lookup returns CDR1 MDHEN and CDR2 SYDVKM. This CDR3 is 17 amino acids long. The V segment lost 2 bases and the J segment 2 bases; nucleotides outside the gene matches: 8. The CDR3 reads CASSLRLGQGYQETQYF. The CDR3 region has the DNA TGTGCCAGCAGTTTAAGACTGGGACAGGGGTATCAAGAGACCCAGTACTTC.

The chain carries TRBV20-1 and TRBJ2-1; D ambiguous. Germline values: CDR1 DFQATT, CDR2 SNEGSKA (reference sequence). The CDR3 consists of 15 residues. Trimming cost V 2 bases and J 8 bases, with 19 bases left between them. Here the CDR3 reads CSARTARRCSDEQFF. In DNA, the CDR3 is TGCAGTGCTAGAACGGCAAGGCGGTGCTCTGATGAGCAGTTCTTC.

This clone was recorded at least ten times. The V and J genes are TRBV3-1 and TRBJ1-1; possibly TRBD1 for D (5 bases). Trimming stripped 2 bases from V and 7 bases from J, with 17 bases between. The CDR3 is made up of 15 amino acids. In germline, CDR1 is LGHDT, CDR2 YNNKEL (reference sequence). The CDR3 here is CASSQSGRHGGEAFF. CDR3 sequence (DNA): TGTGCCAGCAGCCAATCTGGGCGACACGGGGGTGAAGCTTTCTTT.

This clone has a count of ten or more. The rearrangement links TRBV7-9 to TRBJ1-2; D gene uncertain. This CDR3 contains 14 residues. Trimming removed 5 bases from V and 8 bases from J, with 18 bases in between. Germline assignment: CDR1 SEHNR and CDR2 FQNEAQ (reference sequence). The CDR3 loop is CASSHQALGNGYTF. In DNA form, the CDR3 reads TGTGCCAGCAGCCACCAGGCCTTAGGGAACGGCTACACCTTC.

The J gene is TRBJ2-7, the V gene TRBV27; D is possibly TRBD1 or TRBD2 (5 bases each). The CDR3 length is 15 residues. V was cut by 7 bases and J by 6 bases, with 22 bases left in between. Germline assignment: CDR1 MNHEY and CDR2 SMNVEV (reference sequence). The DNA of the CDR3 is TGTGCCAGCAAGAGGAGTGGGGGATCCCACCTCGAGCAGTACTTC. This gives the protein CASKRSGGSHLEQYF.

This clone was detected many times. The chain is built from TRBV30 and TRBJ2-3; D may be TRBD1 (7 bases). CDR3 size: 17 residues. Trimming took off 1 base at V and 0 bases at J, with 17 bases between the two ends. The V gene's germline CDR1 is GTSNPN and CDR2 SVGIG (reference sequence). CDR3 in amino acids: CAWSARGDVWSTDTQYF. In DNA, the CDR3 is TGTGCCTGGAGTGCCAGGGGGGATGTGTGGAGCACAGATACGCAGTATTTT.

V is TRBV20-1 and J is TRBJ1-5, with 11 bases lining up with TRBD1. V shed 0 bases and J 5 bases; nucleotides not matched to a gene: 3. The CDR3 runs to 15 residues. Germline V lookup: CDR1 DFQATT, CDR2 SNEGSKA (reference sequence). The CDR3 reads CSARDPGQGDQPQHF. CDR3 in DNA: TGCAGTGCTAGAGATCCGGGACAGGGGGATCAGCCCCAGCATTTT.

This clone came up many times. The rearrangement uses TRBV7-9 and TRBJ2-7; D uncertain. V lost 5 bases, J lost 5 bases, and 7 bases lay in between. Germline V gives CDR1 SEHNR, CDR2 FQNEAQ (reference sequence). The CDR3 sequence is 11 residues long. CDR3 nucleotide sequence: TGTGCCAGCAGCCCCTTTAACGAGCAGTACTTC. It is translated as CASSPFNEQYF.

In this sample, this clone turned up a few times. This clone may be a read error of a much larger clone one base away. The V call is TRBV7-6, the J call TRBJ2-5; D remains unclear. V was trimmed by 5 bases and J by 8 bases, leaving 12 bases between them. Looked up from germline, CDR1 is SGHVS and CDR2 is FNYEAQ. The CDR3 extends over 12 amino acids. CDR3 nucleotide sequence: TGTGCCAGCAGCCAAGGGCCTGATACCCAGTACTTC. It yields the protein CASSQGPDTQYF.

The rearrangement uses TRBV7-8 and TRBJ2-7; unclear D gene. V lost 5 bases and J 6 bases, leaving 11 bases between the germline ends. This CDR3 spans 12 amino acids. Germline CDR1 is SGHVS and CDR2 is FQNEAQ. The CDR3 loop is CASSAVLIEQYF. For the CDR3, the DNA is TGTGCCAGCAGCGCCGTGCTTATCGAGCAGTACTTC.

This clone was seen repeatedly, ten times or more. The chain couples TRBV4-2 to TRBJ2-7; 9 bases map to TRBD2. Trimming cost V 4 bases and J 0 bases; bases outside gene matches: 7. There are 16 residues in the CDR3. The germline gives CDR1 LGHNA, CDR2 YNFKEQ. The DNA for the CDR3 is TGTGCCAGCAGCCCCCGGGGTAGCGGGAGCTCCTACGAGCAGTACTTC. This translates into CASSPRGSGSSYEQYF.

Ten or more counts support this clone. V and J are TRBV30 and TRBJ1-2; TRBD1 matches 12 bases. With 1 base clipped from V and 2 bases from J, the junction kept 2 bases outside the gene matches. The CDR3 has 15 amino acids. Per germline, CDR1 GTSNPN and CDR2 SVGIG (reference sequence). CDR3 coding DNA: TGTGCCTGGAGTGCGGGGACAGGGGGCAACTATGGCTACACCTTC. Translating gives CAWSAGTGGNYGYTF.

This clone occurred many times. The chain is built from TRBV10-3 and TRBJ1-2, with a weak D call TRBD1 (5 bases). Germline V gene data show CDR1 as ENHRY and CDR2 as SYGVKD. This CDR3 spans 13 amino acids. V was pared by 0 bases and J by 6 bases, with 8 bases between. CDR3 in amino acids: CAISESGEDGYTF. The CDR3 bases are TGTGCCATCAGTGAGTCAGGGGAGGATGGCTACACCTTC.

Of note for this clone: Other DNA sequences in the same sample also yield this CDR3. The genes are TRBV7-2 and TRBJ1-5; D is unresolved. Trimming removed 6 bases from V and 4 bases from J, with 10 bases in between. CDR3 length: 13 amino acids. CDR1 and CDR2 from the germline V gene are SGHTA and FQGNSA. Here the CDR3 DNA reads TGTGCCAGCAGTAAGGCTGGTAATCAGCCCCAGCATTTT. It is translated as CASSKAGNQPQHF.

This clone was detected many times. The chain is built from TRBV7-2 and TRBJ1-5; no firm D call. The CDR3 has 13 amino acids. CDR1 and CDR2 (germline): SGHTA, FQGNSA. Trimming shortened V by 0 bases and J by 5 bases, and 5 bases separated the two germline ends. CDR3 nucleotide sequence: TGTGCCAGCAGCTTAGCAGGGCATCAGCCCCAGCATTTT. Residues: CASSLAGHQPQHF.

This clone was counted many times. One base away lies a much larger clone, so this may be a sequencing read error. The chain combines TRBV6-5 with TRBJ1-2, with D possibly matching TRBD1 (5 bases). V lost 2 bases and J lost 5, with 15 bases in between. This CDR3 has 15 amino acids. Per germline, CDR1 MNHEY and CDR2 SVGAGI. CDR3 in DNA: TGTGCCAGCAGTTACGTCGGGGGGTCCCCTTATGGCTACACCTTC. Translated: CASSYVGGSPYGYTF.

In regard to this clone: Relative to the germline gene, one junction end is altered; a read error may explain this. The chain links TRBV20-1 to TRBJ1-1, with TRBD1 as a possible D gene (6 bases). Per the germline V gene, CDR1 is DFQATT and CDR2 is SNEGSKA (reference sequence). The CDR3 is made up of 12 amino acids. CDR3 sequence: CSDSEQGVEASF. The CDR3 coding sequence is TGCAGTGACTCCGAACAGGGAGTTGAAGCTTCCTTT.

This clone was picked up many times. The chain couples TRBV11-2 to TRBJ2-2; 9 positions agree with TRBD1. This CDR3 is built from 14 residues. The V gene's germline CDR1 is SGHAT and CDR2 FQNNGV. J was trimmed by 7 bases and V by 5 bases; bases with no gene match: 5. Here the CDR3 DNA reads TGTGCCAGCAGCCTGCGACAGGGGGACGGGGAGCTGTTTTTT. Translating it yields CASSLRQGDGELFF.

The table lists this clone with many counts. The chain has TRBV20-1 and TRBJ1-5; D possibly corresponds to TRBD1 (5 bases). The germline V gene encodes CDR1 DFQATT and CDR2 SNEGSKA (reference sequence). This CDR3 spans 14 amino acids. Deletions cut 2 bases from V and 3 bases from J, with 11 bases between. The CDR3 loop is CSARPSGYNQPQHF. The CDR3 DNA reads TGCAGTGCTAGACCATCAGGGTACAATCAGCCCCAGCATTTT.

Ten or more counts support this clone. The V gene is TRBV5-6, the J gene TRBJ2-7; D possibly corresponds to TRBD1 (6 bases). CDR1 and CDR2 (germline): SGHDT, YYEEEE. The V and J ends lost 3 bases and 4 bases respectively, with 14 bases between them. The CDR3 length is 14 residues. The CDR3 DNA follows: TGTGCCAGCAGCTCCTTTGGACAGTCGTACGAGCAGTACTTC. Protein: CASSSFGQSYEQYF.

There are many counts of this clone. The rearrangement uses TRBV15 and TRBJ2-2; D is uncertain. V lost 0 bases to trimming and J lost 7 bases, with 6 bases between them. From germline, CDR1 is LNHNV and CDR2 YYDKDF (reference sequence). CDR3 length: 13 residues. The CDR3 DNA follows: TGTGCCACCAGCAGAGAGGTGGGCGGGGAGCTGTTTTTT. The encoded protein is CATSREVGGELFF. The complete variable domain, with remaining parts taken from reference TRBV15 and TRBJ2-2, reads DAMVIQNPRYQVTQFGKPVTLSCSQTLNHNVMYWYQQKSSQAPKLLFHYYDKDFNNEADTPDNFQSRRPNTSFCFLDIRSPGLGDTAMYLCATSREVGGELFFGEGSRLTVL.

This clone was detected many times. This chain connects TRBV19 to TRBJ2-5, with TRBD1 matching over 8 bases. This CDR3 has 15 amino acids. The V segment lost 0 bases and the J segment 5 bases; nucleotides outside the gene matches: 5. Germline V gene data show CDR1 as LNHDA and CDR2 as SQIVND (reference sequence). The CDR3 DNA sequence: TGTGCCAGTAGTATAGAGGGCAGGGGGCAGGAGACCCAGTACTTC. This translates into CASSIEGRGQETQYF.

The chain uses TRBV20-1 and TRBJ2-3; D is ambiguous. This CDR3 has 15 amino acids. Trimming pared 2 bases from V and 5 bases from J, leaving 17 bases between. The germline CDR1 and CDR2 sequences are DFQATT and SNEGSKA (reference sequence). In DNA form, the CDR3 reads TGCAGTGCTAGAACCGCTGGTGTAAGGAAAGATACGCAGTATTTT. Protein product: CSARTAGVRKDTQYF.

This clone was recorded many times. J is TRBJ2-3 and V is TRBV18; D is perhaps TRBD1 or TRBD2 (6 bases each). CDR1 KGHSH and CDR2 LQKENI come from the germline V gene. Trimming removed 3 bases from V and 0 bases from J, with 16 bases in between. The CDR3 contains 17 residues. CDR3 region: CASSPPRGDPSTDTQYF. The CDR3 DNA sequence: TGTGCCAGCTCACCCCCGAGGGGGGACCCTAGCACAGATACGCAGTATTTT. Full variable domain (outside the CDR3, taken from reference TRBV18 and TRBJ2-3): NAGVMQNPRHLVRRRGQEARLRCSPMKGHSHVYWYRQLPEEGLKFMVYLQKENIIDESGMPKERFSAEFPKEGPSILRIQQVVRGDSAAYFCASSPPRGDPSTDTQYFGPGTRLTVL.

At least ten counts were recorded for this clone. The V and J genes are TRBV11-2 and TRBJ2-1, with 11 bases aligning to TRBD1. The CDR3 covers 18 residues. With V trimmed by 5 bases and J by 5 bases, 14 bases remained unmatched. Germline CDR1 and CDR2: SGHAT and FQNNGV. CDR3 residues: CASSGVGPGQGDHNEQFF. CDR3 nucleotides: TGTGCCAGCAGCGGGGTAGGTCCGGGACAGGGGGACCACAATGAGCAGTTCTTC.

The table lists this clone with many counts. This CDR3 reads CASSLRTPNTEAFF. In DNA form, the CDR3 reads TGTGCCAGCAGTTTACGGACACCGAACACTGAAGCTTTCTTT. The rearrangement uses TRBV12-3 or TRBV12-4 and TRBJ1-1; TRBD1 is a possible D gene (5 bases). Trimming removed 2 bases at V and 1 base at J, with 8 bases between. This CDR3 is built from 14 residues.

As concerns this clone: A read error may account for a junction end that differs from germline. The genes are TRBV20-1 and TRBJ2-5, with 8 bases lining up with TRBD2. The germline CDR1 and CDR2 sequences are DFQATT and SNEGSKA (reference sequence). CDR3 size: 13 residues. The CDR3 sequence is CSTRTGGEETQYF. The CDR3 region has the DNA TGCAGTACCCGGACGGGGGGGGAAGAGACCCAGTACTTT.

Many counts were recorded for this clone. The chain joins TRBV29-1 to TRBJ1-1; D call uncertain. Germline loops: CDR1 SQVTM, CDR2 ANQGSEA. Trimming removed 0 bases at V and 1 base at J, with 3 bases between. This CDR3 has 12 residues. CDR3: CSVEDPNTEAFF. The CDR3 nucleotides read TGCAGCGTTGAAGACCCGAACACTGAAGCTTTCTTT. Combining the CDR3 with reference TRBV29-1 and TRBJ1-1 gives the whole variable domain SAVISQKPSRDICQRGTSLTIQCQVDSQVTMMFWYRQQPGQSLTLIATANQGSEATYESGFVIDKFPISRPNLTFSTLTVSNMSPEDSSIYLCSVEDPNTEAFFGQGTRLTVV.